This entry features one T cell receptor beta chain sequence. Its antigen is unidentified. Some clones are missing from TCRdb's copy, which holds only in-frame ones; the method was immunoSEQ multiplex PCR. The sample includes fewer than 50,000 clones, more than 75% of them seen just once. This CDR3 comprises 17 residues. V lost 1 base to trimming and J lost 5 bases; unmatched junction nucleotides: 11. Germline V gene sequence: CDR1 SGHNT, CDR2 YENEEA. Described time point: recipient sample about 28 days before transplant, after cytoreduction. These data come from a study of T cell clonotyping in hematopoietic cell transplantation. Study as a whole: Pretransplant recipient samples were taken after cytoreduction. Overall study results and limits: Pathologically expanded recipient clonotypes increased progressively from day 30 to day 180 as diversity fell. At the given depth, recipient repertoires were over 97% de novo clonotypes. No sorting was done, leaving CD4 and CD8 contributions mixed.

The specimen comprised peripheral blood mononuclear cells, sampled before stem cell transplant. This sequence was found in a man aged 55 to 70 with biphenotypic leukemia. Some clones in this sample may be carry-over from other donors' samples. This chain uses TRBV11-3 with TRBJ2-1; 7 bases match TRBD2. In DNA, the CDR3 is TGTGCCAGCAGCTTAGTTGGGCGCGGGAGAAAAAACAATGAGCAGTTCTTC. It translates to CASSLVGRGRKNNEQFF.